Reported below is one TCR beta chain. The sample comes from a study of control samples from healthy donors and cancer patients. Here immunoSEQ multiplex PCR was the method, and the copy in TCRdb shows in-frame clones only, minus some. The sample shows fewer than 200,000 clones, 96% of them seen only once. The sequenced sample was blood. The TCR sequence derives from a woman younger than 45 in good health.

The CDR3 here is CASSLPQSLWNTEAFF. The CDR3 DNA reads TGTGCCAGCAGCTTGCCCCAGTCCCTCTGGAACACTGAAGCTTTCTTT. V usage is TRBV13 and J usage is TRBJ1-1; D is unclear. Trimming left V 3 bases short and J 1 base short, with 15 bases between. CDR3 size: 16 residues. The germline CDR1 and CDR2 sequences are PRHDT and FYEKMQ (reference sequence).